One and the same sample provided the 21 T cell receptor beta chains below, sequenced in a study of T cells after yellow fever vaccination. TCRdb reprocessed the 5' RACE reads with MiXCR, giving one entry per CDR3 protein. The sample lists some 63,000 distinct CDR3 sequences, roughly 7.3% occurring once. The material was CD8+ T cells sorted from PBMCs, obtained 15 days after the yellow fever booster vaccination. Receptors were obtained from a man aged 25 to 45 who received the YFV17D yellow fever vaccine.

This clonotype was seen ten or more times. The genes are TRBV6-5 and TRBJ1-1; D gene unclear. V lost 2 bases and J 0 bases, leaving 4 bases between the germline ends. CDR3 length equals 13 residues. Germline lookup yields CDR1 MNHEY and CDR2 SVGAGI. CDR3 sequence reads: CASSYSLNTEAFF. DNA of the CDR3: TGTGCCAGCAGTTACAGCCTGAACACTGAAGCTTTCTTT.

Ten or more counts support this clonotype. The rearrangement joins TRBV24-1 to TRBJ2-3; D possibly corresponds to TRBD1 (6 bases). Germline lookup yields CDR1 KGHDR and CDR2 SFDVKD. The CDR3 spans 17 residues. V was clipped by 7 bases and J by 4 bases, with 23 bases between them. The CDR3 loop reads CATSRSGMRGNADTQYF. CDR3 bases: TGTGCCACCAGCAGGAGTGGGATGAGGGGGAACGCAGATACGCAGTATTTT.

This clonotype was detected ten times or more. The chain has TRBV12-3 or TRBV12-4 and TRBJ2-7; D is ambiguous. V lost 3 bases and J 5 bases, leaving 20 bases between the germline ends. CDR3 length equals 16 residues. CDR3 DNA sequence: TGTGCCAGCAGTTTTGATAGTGGCCTCCGGAGCGACGAGCAGTACTTC. Translating gives CASSFDSGLRSDEQYF.

This clonotype was counted at least ten times. The chain uses TRBV29-1 and TRBJ2-7; D could derive from TRBD1 or TRBD2 (6 bases each). The CDR3 sequence is 12 residues long. Germline V gene sequence: CDR1 SQVTM, CDR2 ANQGSEA. Deletions cut 4 bases from V and 4 bases from J, with 11 bases between. CDR3 coding DNA: TGCAGCGTTGCGGGGGCGCGGTACGAGCAGTACTTC. Residues: CSVAGARYEQYF.

The chain combines TRBV19 with TRBJ1-1, with unresolved D. Trimming shortened V by 5 bases and J by 1 base, and 14 bases separated the two germline ends. CDR1 is LNHDA, CDR2 SQIVND, per germline (reference sequence). CDR3 length: 15 amino acids. CDR3 residues: CASSPLPGANTEAFF. CDR3 bases: TGTGCCAGTAGTCCCCTTCCCGGAGCGAACACTGAAGCTTTCTTT.

This clonotype was observed at least ten times. V is TRBV6-1 and J is TRBJ2-3; TRBD1 matches 9 bases. There are 15 residues in the CDR3. V dropped 3 bases and J dropped 5; count of bases not matched to a gene: 6. CDR1 is MNHNS, CDR2 SASEGT, per germline. CDR3 nucleotide sequence: TGTGCCAGCAGTGATCGGGACAGGGCCATAGATACGCAGTATTTT. Its translation is CASSDRDRAIDTQYF.

In its sample, this clonotype was seen many times. V gene TRBV6-2 or TRBV6-3 combines with J gene TRBJ2-7; 7 bases are a match to TRBD2. This CDR3 is 14 amino acids long. V shed 4 bases, J shed 2 bases, and the junction held 5 bases outside the gene matches. CDR1 and CDR2 from the germline V gene are MNHEY and SVGEGT. The chain's CDR3 is CASSWQGLPYEQYF. The CDR3 nucleotides read TGTGCCAGCAGTTGGCAGGGACTACCCTACGAGCAGTACTTC.

This clonotype was observed many times. V gene TRBV20-1 combines with J gene TRBJ2-1, with D tentatively TRBD2 (5 bases). Germline V CDR1 and CDR2: DFQATT, SNEGSKA (reference sequence). The CDR3 is made up of 13 amino acids. The V and J ends lost 4 bases and 2 bases respectively, with 9 bases between them. The CDR3 sequence: CSANPSPYNEQFF. The CDR3 DNA is TGCAGTGCTAATCCTAGCCCCTACAATGAGCAGTTCTTC.

This clonotype was counted many times. The J gene is TRBJ2-7, the V gene TRBV6-1; 8 nucleotides agree with TRBD2. Germline CDR1 and CDR2: MNHNS and SASEGT. This CDR3 region has 14 residues. DNA for the CDR3: TGTGCTTCTGGGGAGGTTGCGGGAGGCCACGAGCAGTACTTC. Translating gives CASGEVAGGHEQYF.

This clonotype was seen ten or more times. The rearrangement uses TRBV12-3 or TRBV12-4 and TRBJ2-7, with 7 bases identical to TRBD1. CDR3 length: 12 residues. V dropped 5 bases and J dropped 4; count of bases not matched to a gene: 2. In DNA form, the CDR3 reads TGTGCCAGCAGTCGACAGGGTTACGAGCAGTACTTC. Translating it yields CASSRQGYEQYF.

This clonotype occurred many times. V usage is TRBV15 and J usage is TRBJ2-7, with 9 bases that match TRBD1. V lost 5 bases, J lost 5 bases, and 4 bases stayed unmatched. Germline lookup yields CDR1 LNHNV and CDR2 YYDKDF (reference sequence). The CDR3 covers 13 residues. CDR3 loop: CATSRTGDHEQYF. CDR3 DNA sequence: TGTGCCACCAGCCGGACAGGGGACCACGAGCAGTACTTC.

This clonotype was found many times. It is unclear where the CDR3 begins or ends on the DNA, so no DNA is shown, and the CDR3 is as TCRdb lists it. The rearrangement joins TRBV27 to TRBJ2-4. The CDR3 extends over 12 residues, inclusive of both ends. In germline, CDR1 is MNHEY, CDR2 SMNVEV (reference sequence). The CDR3 here is CASSSSINIQYF.

The table lists this clonotype with many counts. V gene TRBV6-5 combines with J gene TRBJ2-1; TRBD2 agrees at 9 bases. The CDR3 is 16 amino acids. In germline, CDR1 is MNHEY, CDR2 SVGAGI. With 0 bases clipped from V and 5 bases from J, the junction kept 5 bases outside the gene matches. CDR3 sequence: CASSYSMGLADNEQFF. Here the CDR3 DNA reads TGTGCCAGCAGTTACTCAATGGGACTAGCTGACAATGAGCAGTTCTTC.

This clonotype was seen many times. The V gene is TRBV14, the J gene TRBJ1-6; the D gene is possibly TRBD1 (6 bases). Germline lookup yields CDR1 SGHDN and CDR2 FVKESK. The CDR3 is made up of 11 amino acids. The CDR3 region is CARARGGPLHF. The CDR3 region has the DNA TGTGCGAGAGCACGAGGGGGGCCCCTCCACTTT. The complete variable domain, with remaining parts taken from reference TRBV14 and TRBJ1-6, reads EAGVTQFPSHSVIEKGQTVTLRCDPISGHDNLYWYRRVMGKEIKFLLHFVKESKQDESGMPNNRFLAERTGGTYSTLKVQPAELEDSGVYFCARARGGPLHFGNGTRLTVT.

Remarks on this clonotype: One base away lies a much larger clone, so this may be a sequencing read error. This CDR3 is CASSLLDSGELFF. The CDR3 coding sequence is TGTGCCAGCAGTCTCCTGGACAGCGGGGAGCTGTTTTTT. This sequence joins TRBV6-1 and TRBJ2-2; D is possibly TRBD1 (6 bases). The CDR3 length is 13 residues. The V gene's germline CDR1 is MNHNS and CDR2 SASEGT. Trimming took 5 bases from V and 7 from J, leaving 11 bases between them.

This clonotype has only a few counts. The chain carries TRBV11-2 and TRBJ2-1; TRBD1 is a possible D gene (6 bases). Trimming pared 0 bases from V and 6 bases from J, leaving 21 bases between. Germline CDR1 is SGHAT and CDR2 is FQNNGV. The CDR3 covers 18 residues. The CDR3 loop reads CASSLEGPRGGTVNEQFF. DNA of the CDR3: TGTGCCAGCAGCTTAGAAGGCCCCAGGGGTGGTACAGTCAATGAGCAGTTCTTC.

Ten or more counts support this clonotype. The rearrangement joins TRBV3-1 to TRBJ2-1; no firm D call. This CDR3 region has 13 residues. CDR1 is LGHDT and CDR2 is YNNKEL in the germline V gene (reference sequence). Trimming cost V 4 bases and J 7 bases, with 11 bases left between them. CDR3 protein: CASSPEIGNEQFF. The CDR3 nucleotides are TGTGCCAGCAGCCCAGAAATAGGGAATGAGCAGTTCTTC.

This clonotype was recorded many times. J is TRBJ2-7 and V is TRBV20-1; D is perhaps TRBD2 (5 bases). CDR3 size: 11 residues. Trimming shortened V by 8 bases and J by 3 bases, and 11 bases separated the two germline ends. CDR1 and CDR2 (germline): DFQATT, SNEGSKA (reference sequence). CDR3 bases: TGCAGTTTTCTAGAGGGCTACGAGCAGTACTTC. This translates into CSFLEGYEQYF.

This clonotype was seen repeatedly, ten times or more. This sequence joins TRBV15 and TRBJ2-7; possibly TRBD1 for D (6 bases). There are 14 residues in the CDR3. From germline, CDR1 is LNHNV and CDR2 YYDKDF (reference sequence). Trimming pared 2 bases from V and 1 base from J, leaving 9 bases between. The CDR3 bases are TGTGCCACCAGCAGACGAGACAGGTCCTACGAGCAGTACTTC. It translates to CATSRRDRSYEQYF.

This clonotype was observed a handful of times. V and J are TRBV6-5 and TRBJ1-5; no firm D call. There are 17 residues in the CDR3. Germline loops: CDR1 MNHEY, CDR2 SVGAGI. Trimming pared 3 bases from V and 1 base from J, leaving 16 bases between. CDR3 region: CASSYIFDNGSNQPQHF. The CDR3 coding sequence is TGTGCCAGCAGTTATATCTTCGACAACGGGAGCAATCAGCCCCAGCATTTT.

This clonotype was detected many times. The V call is TRBV2, the J call TRBJ2-5; no reliable D call. The CDR3 loop spans 11 amino acids. Trimming cost V 11 bases and J 5 bases, with 12 bases left between them. Germline V gene data show CDR1 as SNHLY and CDR2 as FYNNEI. The CDR3 spells CALSAAETQYF. CDR3 nucleotides: TGTGCCCTTTCAGCTGCGGAGACCCAGTACTTC. Supplemented by reference TRBV2 and TRBJ2-5, the full variable domain reads EPEVTQTPSHQVTQMGQEVILRCVPISNHLYFYWYRQILGQKVEFLVSFYNNEISEKSEIFDDQFSVERPDGSNFTLKIRSTKLEDSAMYFCALSAAETQYFGPGTRLLVL.